This T cell receptor beta chain was found in a study of T cell repertoires in cytomegalovirus infection. Overall study context: Indications of both CMV infection and matching HLA type were provided by public TCR beta signatures. General study findings and limits: Carriage of CMV together with the relevant HLA was identifiable through cumulative public TCR beta family frequency. Ex vivo, HLA-C-restricted CMV-specific TCR beta clonotypes prevailed over the rest of the response.

Using its own MiXCR run on the reads, TCRdb lists one record per CDR3 protein. The data show 150,000 to 200,000 distinct CDR3 sequences, roughly an eighth seen once. This clonotype was seen at least ten times. Its target is unknown. CDR1 is SNHLY and CDR2 is FYNNEI in the germline V gene. V lost 5 bases to trimming and J lost 4 bases, with 11 bases between them. CDR3 length equals 14 residues. This chain connects TRBV2 to TRBJ2-2, with a possible D match to TRBD1 (5 bases). This receptor was obtained from a human donor in good health (CMV status not recorded). Some clones in this sample may be carry-over from other donors' samples. Sequenced sample: PBMCs. Written as DNA, the CDR3 is TGTGCCAGCAGTTTCAACAGGCCCACCGGGGAGCTGTTTTTT. Encoded protein: CASSFNRPTGELFF. Using reference TRBV2 and TRBJ2-2 for the parts outside the CDR3, the full variable domain is EPEVTQTPSHQVTQMGQEVILRCVPISNHLYFYWYRQILGQKVEFLVSFYNNEISEKSEIFDDQFSVERPDGSNFTLKIRSTKLEDSAMYFCASSFNRPTGELFFGEGSRLTVL.